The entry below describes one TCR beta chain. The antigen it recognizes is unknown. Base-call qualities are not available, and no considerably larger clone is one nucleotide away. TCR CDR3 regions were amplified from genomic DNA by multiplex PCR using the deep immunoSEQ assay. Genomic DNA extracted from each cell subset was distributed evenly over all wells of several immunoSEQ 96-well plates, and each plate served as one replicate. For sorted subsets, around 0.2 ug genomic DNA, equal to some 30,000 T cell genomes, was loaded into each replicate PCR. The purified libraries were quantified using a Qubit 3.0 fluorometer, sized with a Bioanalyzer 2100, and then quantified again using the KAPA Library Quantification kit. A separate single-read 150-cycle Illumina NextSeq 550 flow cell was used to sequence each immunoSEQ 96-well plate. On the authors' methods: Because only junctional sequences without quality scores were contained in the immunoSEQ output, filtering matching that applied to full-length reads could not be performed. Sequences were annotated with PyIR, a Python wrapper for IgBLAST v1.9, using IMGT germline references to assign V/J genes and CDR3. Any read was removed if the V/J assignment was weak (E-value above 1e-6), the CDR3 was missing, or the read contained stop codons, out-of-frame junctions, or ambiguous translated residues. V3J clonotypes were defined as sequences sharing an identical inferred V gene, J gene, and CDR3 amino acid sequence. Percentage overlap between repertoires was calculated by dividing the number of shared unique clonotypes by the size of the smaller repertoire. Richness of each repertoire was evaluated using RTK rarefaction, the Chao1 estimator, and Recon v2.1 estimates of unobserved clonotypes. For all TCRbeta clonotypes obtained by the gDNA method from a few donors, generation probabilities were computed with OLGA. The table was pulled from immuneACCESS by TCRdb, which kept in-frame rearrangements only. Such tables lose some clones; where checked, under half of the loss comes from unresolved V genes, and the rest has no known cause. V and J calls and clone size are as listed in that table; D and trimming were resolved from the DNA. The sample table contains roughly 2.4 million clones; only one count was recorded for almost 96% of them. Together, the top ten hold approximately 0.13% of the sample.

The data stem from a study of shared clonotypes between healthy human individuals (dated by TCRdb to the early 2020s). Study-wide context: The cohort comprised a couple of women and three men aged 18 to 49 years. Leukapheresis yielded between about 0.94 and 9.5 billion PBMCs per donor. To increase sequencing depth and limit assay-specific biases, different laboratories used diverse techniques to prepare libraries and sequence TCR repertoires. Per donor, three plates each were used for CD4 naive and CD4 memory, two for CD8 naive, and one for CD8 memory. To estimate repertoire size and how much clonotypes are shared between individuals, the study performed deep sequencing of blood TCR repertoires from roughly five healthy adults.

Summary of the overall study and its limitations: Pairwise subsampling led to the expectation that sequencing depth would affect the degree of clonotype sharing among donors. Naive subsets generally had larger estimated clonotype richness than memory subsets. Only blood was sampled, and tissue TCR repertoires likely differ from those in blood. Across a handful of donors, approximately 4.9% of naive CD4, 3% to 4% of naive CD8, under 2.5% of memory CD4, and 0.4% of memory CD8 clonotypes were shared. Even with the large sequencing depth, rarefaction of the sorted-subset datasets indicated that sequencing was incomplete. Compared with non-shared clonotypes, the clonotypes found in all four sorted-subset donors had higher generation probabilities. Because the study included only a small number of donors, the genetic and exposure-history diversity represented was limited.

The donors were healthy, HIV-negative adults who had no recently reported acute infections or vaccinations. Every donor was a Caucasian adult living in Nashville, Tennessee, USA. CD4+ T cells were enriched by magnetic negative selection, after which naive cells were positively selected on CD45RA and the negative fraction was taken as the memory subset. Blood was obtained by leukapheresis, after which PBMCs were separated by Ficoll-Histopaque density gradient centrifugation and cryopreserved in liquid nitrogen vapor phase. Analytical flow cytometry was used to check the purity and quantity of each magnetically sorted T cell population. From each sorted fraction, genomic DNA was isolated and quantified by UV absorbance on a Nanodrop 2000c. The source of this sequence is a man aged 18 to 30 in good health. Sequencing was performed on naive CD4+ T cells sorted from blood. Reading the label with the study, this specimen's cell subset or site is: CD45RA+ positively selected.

Here is the DNA: TGTGCCAGCAGCTTAGGGAGGGTTAATGAGCAGTTCTTC. Protein translation: CASSLGRVNEQFF. Recombination connected TRBV11-1 to TRBJ2-1; a weak D assignment points to TRBD2 (6 bases agree). The CDR3 has 13 amino acids, counting the end cysteine and phenylalanine. Only CDR3 DNA is held: 39 bases, read in frame from base 1. The junction shows trimming of 1 base on V and 7 bases on J, plus 8 bases between the germline ends. For CDR1 and CDR2, the germline V gene (reference sequence) lists SGHAT and FQDESV. Here the CDR3 is joined to the reference TRBV11-1 and TRBJ2-1 genes, and the full variable domain is: EAEVAQSPRYKITEKSQAVAFWCDPISGHATLYWYRQILGQGPELLVQFQDESVVDDSQLPKDRFSAERLKGVDSTLKIQPAELGDSAMYLCASSLGRVNEQFFGPGTRLTVL.